Given below is one T cell receptor beta chain in context. This clone was seen just once. Its antigen is currently not known. No base-level quality is on record; no much larger clone is a single base apart. These data come from a study of T cell responses to AZD1222 COVID-19 vaccine (dated by TCRdb to about 2021). With respect to the entire study: TCR sequencing covered 230 to 250 trial participants: roughly 200 given two doses of AZD1222 and 26 given two doses of MenACWY control vaccine. Trial participants were enrolled into age subgroups of 18-55, 56-69 and 70-plus years, which contained about 150, 28 and 57 TCR-sequenced participants, respectively. Study-wide findings and limitations: Conclusions about previously exposed vaccinees are limited, since just six AZD1222 recipients were seropositive for SARS-CoV-2 at baseline. The 56-69-year group was small, and its depth increase did not reach significance, likely because of low power. No day 14 peak-response samples were available, so repertoires were characterized only after the peak T cell response. Reportedly, almost half of the unique spike-specific TCRs recognized epitopes lying outside the regions that are mutated in the B.1.351 and B.1.1.7 variants. Participants were mostly white British, with more females than males. The authors suggested clonal diversity may have been underestimated. The whole spike protein was spanned by vaccine-associated CD4 TCRs, and dominant responses were seen in regions 160-218 and 743-854. A significant rise in spike-specific TCR breadth and depth was observed after two AZD1222 doses relative to day 0 and relative to MenACWY recipients.

Per the publication, the time point label means: baseline before first vaccination. What this sample's treatment or condition label stands for: meningococcal conjugate vaccine given as trial control. The vaccinee samples were drawn from two UK trials, COV001 and COV002, one of which was a single-blind randomized controlled phase 2/3 trial testing AZD1222 (ChAdOx1 nCoV-19) in healthy adults. For TCRbeta chain sequencing, PBMC samples were collected from trial participants at day 0 and at day 28 after the second dose. The CDR3 numbers 13 residues from cysteine through phenylalanine. The read is trimmed to its CDR3 DNA, 39 bases read in frame from base 1. The junction carries 11 bases between V and J, which are trimmed by 0 bases and 8 bases respectively. CDR1 and CDR2 are read off the germline V gene (reference sequence) as SGHNT and YYREEE. The CDR3 regions of human TCRbeta chains were subjected to immunosequencing. In the authors' own workflow: Repertoire TCRs were matched against a reference library of SARS-CoV-2-specific TCRs generated with the MIRA antigen-specificity platform. Breadth meant the fraction of unique TCRs that were SARS-CoV-2-associated, whereas depth meant the fraction of total T cells that were SARS-CoV-2-associated. Each spike-specific TCR was assigned to its reactive spike region and to a CD4 or CD8 class using the MIRA data. Log10-transformed breadth and depth values were compared by one-way ANOVA with Sidak's multiple comparisons tests. TCRdb's version of the immuneACCESS table is confined to in-frame rearrangements and falls short of the full clone set. An unresolved V gene accounts for under half of the shortfall where checked; the remainder is of unknown origin. V and J calls and clone size come straight from that table; D and trimming were deduced from the DNA. This sample is represented by 100,000 to 150,000 clones; 75% to 90% of them were singletons. The ten largest clones represent 11% of the sample.

The rearranged segments are TRBV5-4 and TRBJ1-2; the D gene lacks a confident call. The TCR originated in an adult in good health. The material sequenced was peripheral blood, taken on day 0 of MenACWY control vaccination. The sequenced DNA: TGTGCCAGCAGCTTGGACCGGGGTAGCGGCTACACCTTC. Translated, it gives CASSLDRGSGYTF.